Below, 27 T cell receptor beta chains from the same sample are listed, as sequenced in a study of T cell responses to AZD1222 COVID-19 vaccine. TCRdb keeps only in-frame clones here, not all; method: immunoSEQ multiplex PCR. The sample holds 180,000 or so clones, about 93% seen once. The sequences come from peripheral blood, collected on day 0 of AZD1222 vaccination. The source of these receptors is an adult in good health.

This clone was picked up a small number of times. This chain uses TRBV7-9 with TRBJ1-6; D is unresolved. Trimming removed 0 bases at V and 10 bases at J, with 10 bases between. Per germline, CDR1 SEHNR and CDR2 FQNEAQ (reference sequence). This CDR3 comprises 14 residues. CDR3 amino acids: CASSLAGSGSPLHF. The CDR3 DNA is TGTGCCAGCAGCTTAGCAGGGTCCGGATCACCCCTCCACTTT.

This rearrangement joins TRBV15 to TRBJ2-7, with a weak D call TRBD1 (6 bases). The length of the CDR3 is 14 residues. V was pared by 3 bases and J by 3 bases, with 12 bases between. CDR1 and CDR2 from the germline V gene are LNHNV and YYDKDF (reference sequence). The CDR3 nucleotides read TGTGCCACCAGCAGGGGGAACAGGGTCTACGAGCAGTACTTC. Its protein product is CATSRGNRVYEQYF.

This chain links TRBV11-1 with TRBJ1-1, with 7 positions matching TRBD1. Trimming removed 5 bases from V and 2 bases from J; junction bases left unmatched: 8. There are 15 residues in the CDR3. Germline CDR1 and CDR2: SGHAT and FQDESV (reference sequence). The CDR3 DNA reads TGTGCCAGCAGCCGATCGGGACAGAGAAACACTGAAGCTTTCTTT. Protein: CASSRSGQRNTEAFF.

V and J are TRBV6-1 and TRBJ2-1; D is unresolved. Looked up from germline, CDR1 is MNHNS and CDR2 is SASEGT. This CDR3 spans 15 amino acids. The germline V and J ends were trimmed by 2 bases and 0 bases, with 8 bases remaining between them. CDR3 DNA: TGTGCCAGCAGTGAATTTAGCCTCTCCTACAATGAGCAGTTCTTC. Protein sequence: CASSEFSLSYNEQFF.

This clone was observed a few times. The genes are TRBV5-1 and TRBJ1-3; 11 positions match TRBD1. V dropped 5 bases and J dropped 3; count of bases not matched to a gene: 1. CDR1 is SGHRS, CDR2 YFSETQ, per germline. The CDR3 loop spans 14 amino acids. The CDR3 sequence: CASRDRGLGNTIYF. The CDR3 nucleotides read TGCGCCAGCAGGGACAGGGGGCTTGGAAACACCATATATTTT.

The chain links TRBV19 to TRBJ1-3; TRBD1 agrees at 8 bases. CDR1 LNHDA and CDR2 SQIVND come from the germline V gene (reference sequence). J gave up 0 bases and V 8 bases, and 6 bases lay outside the gene matches. The CDR3 is 15 residues long. The CDR3 is CASHRGADSGNTIYF. The CDR3 nucleotides are TGTGCCAGTCACAGGGGGGCAGACTCTGGAAACACCATATATTTT. The full variable domain, its missing parts supplied by reference TRBV19 and TRBJ1-3, is DGGITQSPKYLFRKEGQNVTLSCEQNLNHDAMYWYRQDPGQGLRLIYYSQIVNDFQKGDIAEGYSVSREKKESFPLTVTSAQKNPTAFYLCASHRGADSGNTIYFGEGSWLTVV.

The chain employs TRBV19 and TRBJ1-5, with 8 bases fitting TRBD1. Germline lookup yields CDR1 LNHDA and CDR2 SQIVND (reference sequence). Germline trimming cut 4 bases from V and 7 bases from J; bases unmatched to any gene: 15. There are 17 residues in the CDR3. The CDR3 loop is CASSNLLQGASGQPQHF. In DNA form, the CDR3 reads TGTGCCAGTAGTAACCTCCTGCAGGGGGCTTCGGGGCAGCCCCAGCATTTT.

The chain links TRBV11-3 to TRBJ1-3; no clear D gene. The CDR3 runs to 12 residues. V lost 1 base and J 4 bases, leaving 2 bases between the germline ends. Germline CDR1 reads SGHNT; CDR2 reads YENEEA. Written as DNA, the CDR3 is TGTGCCAGCAGCTTAGGAGGAAACACCATATATTTT. It codes for CASSLGGNTIYF.

The chain carries TRBV5-1 and TRBJ2-7, with TRBD1 as a possible D gene (5 bases). The CDR3 totals 14 residues. Germline V gene lookup returns CDR1 SGHRS and CDR2 YFSETQ. The V and J ends lost 1 base and 3 bases respectively, with 11 bases between them. The chain's CDR3 is CASSLLAGNYEQYF. The CDR3 DNA reads TGCGCCAGCAGCTTGTTGGCAGGGAACTACGAGCAGTACTTC.

The chain joins TRBV5-5 to TRBJ1-5; D perhaps matches TRBD1 (5 bases). V was pared by 2 bases and J by 7 bases, with 7 bases between. Per germline, CDR1 SGHKS and CDR2 YYEKEE (reference sequence). CDR3 length equals 12 residues. CDR3 in DNA: TGTGCCAGCAGCTTTCCAGGGCAGCCCCAGCATTTT. This sequence encodes CASSFPGQPQHF.

In DNA, the CDR3 is TGTGCCAGCAGTTCGCTTCTTGGCTACACCTTC. This translates into CASSSLLGYTF. The chain carries TRBV6-2 or TRBV6-3 and TRBJ1-2; D not resolved. Looked up from germline, CDR1 is MNHEY and CDR2 is SVGEGT. This CDR3 contains 11 residues. The ends were cut back, 4 bases at V and 7 bases at J, with 7 bases in the middle.

The V and J genes are TRBV11-2 and TRBJ1-1, with no clear D. The CDR3 has 15 amino acids. Germline V lookup: CDR1 SGHAT, CDR2 FQNNGV. Trimming took off 0 bases at V and 4 bases at J, with 12 bases between the two ends. The CDR3: CASSLDRTDTTEAFF. The CDR3 coding sequence is TGTGCCAGCAGCTTAGATAGGACGGATACCACTGAAGCTTTCTTT. The complete variable domain, with remaining parts taken from reference TRBV11-2 and TRBJ1-1, reads EAGVAQSPRYKIIEKRQSVAFWCNPISGHATLYWYQQILGQGPKLLIQFQNNGVVDDSQLPKDRFSAERLKGVDSTLKIQPAKLEDSAVYLCASSLDRTDTTEAFFGQGTRLTVV.

CDR3 in amino acids: CASSPQGLRPLSYEQYF. The CDR3 coding sequence is TGCGCCAGCAGCCCCCAAGGTCTCCGTCCATTGTCCTACGAGCAGTACTTC. This chain connects TRBV4-1 to TRBJ2-7; no firm D call. The CDR3 contains 17 residues. V was shortened by 4 bases and J by 1 base, with 20 bases between the two germline ends. Germline loops: CDR1 MGHRA, CDR2 YSYEKL.

V gene TRBV6-1 combines with J gene TRBJ2-7, with a possible D match to TRBD2 (5 bases). The CDR3 covers 14 residues. V shed 1 base and J shed 3 bases, with 10 bases lying between them. Germline V lookup: CDR1 MNHNS, CDR2 SASEGT. The CDR3 region has the DNA TGTGCCAGCAGTGAAGAAACAGACTACTACGAGCAGTACTTC. Protein: CASSEETDYYEQYF.

CDR3 bases: TGCGCCAGCAGCCATGGTCCGGGACAGCCCCATCAGCCCCAGCATTTT. Translating it yields CASSHGPGQPHQPQHF. The V gene is TRBV4-1, the J gene TRBJ1-5; 7 bases line up with TRBD1. CDR3 size: 16 residues. In germline, CDR1 is MGHRA, CDR2 YSYEKL. V gave up 3 bases and J gave up 5 bases; unmatched junction bases: 10.

This chain joins TRBV20-1 and TRBJ2-7; D remains ambiguous. Germline-derived CDR1 and CDR2 are DFQATT and SNEGSKA (reference sequence). V lost 1 base and J 5 bases, leaving 6 bases between the germline ends. The CDR3 is made up of 11 amino acids. CDR3 DNA sequence: TGCAGTGCTAGAGGAGTTCACGAGCAGTACTTC. Its protein is CSARGVHEQYF.

The J gene is TRBJ2-1, the V gene TRBV19; D gene uncertain. The CDR3 has 11 amino acids. Trimming took off 3 bases at V and 3 bases at J, with 0 bases between the two ends. From germline, CDR1 is LNHDA and CDR2 SQIVND (reference sequence). DNA for the CDR3: TGTGCCAGTAGTATCTACAATGAGCAGTTCTTC. Amino acid sequence: CASSIYNEQFF.

V gene TRBV12-5 combines with J gene TRBJ2-7; D gene uncertain. This CDR3 has 13 amino acids. V lost 1 base to trimming and J lost 0 bases, with 4 bases between them. Germline CDR1 LGHNT, CDR2 FRNRAP. The CDR3 nucleotides read TGTGCTAGTGGTTTGGGGCACTCCTACGAGCAGTACTTC. Translating gives CASGLGHSYEQYF.

The chain joins TRBV3-1 (or the pseudogene TRBV3-2) to TRBJ1-1; 9 nucleotides agree with TRBD1. With 1 base clipped from V and 6 bases from J, the junction kept 12 bases outside the gene matches. Germline V gene sequence: CDR1 LGHDT, CDR2 YNNKEL (reference sequence). This CDR3 is built from 17 residues. CDR3 nucleotide sequence: TGTGCCAGCAGCCAAGTCAGACAGGGACAGGGAAACCCTGAAGCTTTCTTT. Amino acid sequence: CASSQVRQGQGNPEAFF.

CDR3 sequence: CASLDWRTDTQYF. The CDR3 bases are TGTGCCAGTCTCGACTGGCGCACAGATACGCAGTATTTT. The chain employs TRBV19 and TRBJ2-3; D gene ambiguous. The ends were cut back, 8 bases at V and 1 base at J, with 10 bases in the middle. Germline lookup yields CDR1 LNHDA and CDR2 SQIVND (reference sequence). The CDR3 contains 13 residues. Filled out from reference TRBV19 and TRBJ2-3, the complete variable domain reads DGGITQSPKYLFRKEGQNVTLSCEQNLNHDAMYWYRQDPGQGLRLIYYSQIVNDFQKGDIAEGYSVSREKKESFPLTVTSAQKNPTAFYLCASLDWRTDTQYFGPGTRLTVL.

The chain combines TRBV7-9 with TRBJ2-7; D remains ambiguous. CDR3 size: 12 residues. The V gene's germline CDR1 is SEHNR and CDR2 FQNEAQ (reference sequence). V was trimmed by 1 base and J by 6 bases, leaving 7 bases between them. The CDR3 here is CASSLVPSEQYF. Here the CDR3 DNA reads TGTGCCAGCAGCTTAGTGCCTAGCGAGCAGTACTTC. Using reference TRBV7-9 and TRBJ2-7 for the parts outside the CDR3, the full variable domain is DTGVSQNPRHKITKRGQNVTFRCDPISEHNRLYWYRQTLGQGPEFLTYFQNEAQLEKSRLLSDRFSAERPKGSFSTLEIQRTEQGDSAMYLCASSLVPSEQYFGPGTRLTVT.

CDR3 DNA: TGTGCCAGCACCGAACAGGGGCTTTATGGCTACACCTTC. Amino acid sequence: CASTEQGLYGYTF. The rearrangement uses TRBV6-5 and TRBJ1-2; the match to TRBD1 covers 7 bases. Germline V CDR1 and CDR2: MNHEY, SVGAGI. The V gene end was trimmed by 7 bases and the J gene end by 5 bases; junction bases not matched to a gene: 7. The CDR3 has 13 residues.

The rearrangement uses TRBV5-1 and TRBJ1-1, with D maybe TRBD1 (5 bases). In germline, CDR1 is SGHRS, CDR2 YFSETQ. CDR3 length: 13 residues. The ends were cut back, 0 bases at V and 4 bases at J, with 7 bases in the middle. The CDR3 bases are TGCGCCAGCAGCTTGGGCAGGGTCACTGAAGCTTTCTTT. Translated, it gives CASSLGRVTEAFF.

The V gene is TRBV19, the J gene TRBJ1-2; D unresolved. The CDR3 is 12 residues long. V lost 2 bases and J 6 bases, leaving 7 bases between the germline ends. Looked up from germline, CDR1 is LNHDA and CDR2 is SQIVND (reference sequence). CDR3 nucleotide sequence: TGTGCCAGTAGTATACGGGGTGATGGCTACACCTTC. Its translation is CASSIRGDGYTF.

This chain uses TRBV15 with TRBJ2-1, with no clear D. Germline V CDR1 and CDR2: LNHNV, YYDKDF (reference sequence). The ends were cut back, 1 base at V and 8 bases at J, with 12 bases in the middle. This CDR3 is 14 amino acids long. The CDR3 protein is CATSRGAGIHEQFF. In DNA, the CDR3 is TGTGCCACCAGCAGAGGGGCAGGAATCCATGAGCAGTTCTTC.

This chain joins TRBV28 and TRBJ1-2; tentative D call: TRBD1 (6 bases). The CDR3 loop spans 10 amino acids. V lost 7 bases to trimming and J lost 8 bases, with 8 bases between them. Per the germline V gene, CDR1 is MDHEN and CDR2 is SYDVKM. CDR3 DNA: TGTGCCAGCATGGGGGGCGGCTACACCTTC. Its translation is CASMGGGYTF.

The CDR3 sequence is CAWSSGLSQPQHF. In DNA, the CDR3 is TGTGCCTGGAGTTCCGGTTTATCTCAGCCCCAGCATTTT. V and J are TRBV30 and TRBJ1-5, with D unresolved. V was clipped by 2 bases and J by 6 bases, with 11 bases between them. Germline V lookup: CDR1 GTSNPN, CDR2 SVGIG (reference sequence). This CDR3 has 13 residues.